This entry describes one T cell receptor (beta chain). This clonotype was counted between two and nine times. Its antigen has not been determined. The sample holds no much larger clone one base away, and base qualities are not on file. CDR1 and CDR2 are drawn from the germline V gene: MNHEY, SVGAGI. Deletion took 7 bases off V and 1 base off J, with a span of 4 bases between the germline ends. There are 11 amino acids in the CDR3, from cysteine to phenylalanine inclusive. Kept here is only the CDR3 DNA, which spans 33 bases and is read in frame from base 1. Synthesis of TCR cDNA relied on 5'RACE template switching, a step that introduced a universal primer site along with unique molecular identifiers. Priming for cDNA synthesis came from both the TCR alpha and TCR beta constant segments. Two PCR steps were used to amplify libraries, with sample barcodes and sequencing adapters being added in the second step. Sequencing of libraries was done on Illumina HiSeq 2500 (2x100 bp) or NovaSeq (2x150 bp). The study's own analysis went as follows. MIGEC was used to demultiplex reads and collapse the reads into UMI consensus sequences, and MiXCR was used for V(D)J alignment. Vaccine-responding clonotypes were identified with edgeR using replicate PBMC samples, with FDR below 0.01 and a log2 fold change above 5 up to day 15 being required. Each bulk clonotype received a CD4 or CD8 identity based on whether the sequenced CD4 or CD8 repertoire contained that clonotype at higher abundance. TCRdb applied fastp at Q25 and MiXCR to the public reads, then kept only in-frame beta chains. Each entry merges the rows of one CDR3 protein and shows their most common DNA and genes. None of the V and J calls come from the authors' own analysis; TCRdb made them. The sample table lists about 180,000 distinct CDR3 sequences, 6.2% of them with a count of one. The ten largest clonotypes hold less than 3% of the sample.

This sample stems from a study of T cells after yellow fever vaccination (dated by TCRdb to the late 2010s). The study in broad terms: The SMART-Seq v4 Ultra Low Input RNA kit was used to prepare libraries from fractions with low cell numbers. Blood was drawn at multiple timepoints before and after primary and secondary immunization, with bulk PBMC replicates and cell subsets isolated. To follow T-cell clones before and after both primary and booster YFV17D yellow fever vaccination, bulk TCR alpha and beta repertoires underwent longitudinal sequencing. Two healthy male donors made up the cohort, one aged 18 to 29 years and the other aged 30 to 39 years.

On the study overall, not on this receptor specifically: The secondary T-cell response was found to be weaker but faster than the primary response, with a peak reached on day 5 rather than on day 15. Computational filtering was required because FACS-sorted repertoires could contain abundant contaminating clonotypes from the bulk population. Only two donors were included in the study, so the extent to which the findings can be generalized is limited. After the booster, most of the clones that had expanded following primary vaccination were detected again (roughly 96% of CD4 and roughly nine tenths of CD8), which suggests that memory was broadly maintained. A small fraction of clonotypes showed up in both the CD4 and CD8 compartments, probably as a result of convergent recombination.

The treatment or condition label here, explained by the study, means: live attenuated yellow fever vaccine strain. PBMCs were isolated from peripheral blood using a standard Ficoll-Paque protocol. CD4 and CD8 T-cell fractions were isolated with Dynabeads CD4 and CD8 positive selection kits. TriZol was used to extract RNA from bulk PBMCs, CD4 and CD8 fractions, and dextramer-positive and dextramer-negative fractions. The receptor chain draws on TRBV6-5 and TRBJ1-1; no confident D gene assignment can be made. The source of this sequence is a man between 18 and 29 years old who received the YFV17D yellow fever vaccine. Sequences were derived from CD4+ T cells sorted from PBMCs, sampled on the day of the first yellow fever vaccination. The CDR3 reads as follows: CASTANTEAFF. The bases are TGTGCCAGCACAGCGAACACTGAAGCTTTCTTT.